The 8 T cell receptor beta chains below come from one sample, sequenced in a study of CDR3 diversity in severe acne. Each CDR3 protein is one row after TCRdb ran MiXCR on the PCR reads. The sample carries about 84,000 distinct CDR3 sequences, 50% to 65% recorded once. The sample taken for sequencing was blood. These receptors all come from a male donor in good health, without acne.

This clonotype was counted at least ten times. The J gene is TRBJ2-1, the V gene TRBV4-1; D ambiguous. CDR3 length: 17 residues. V dropped 4 bases and J dropped 4 bases, with 20 bases sitting between them. Germline CDR1 reads MGHRA; CDR2 reads YSYEKL. The CDR3 loop is CASSPTQSPTGYNEQFF. CDR3 coding DNA: TGCGCCAGCAGCCCGACCCAGAGTCCCACCGGATACAATGAGCAGTTCTTC.

The chain couples TRBV20-1 to TRBJ1-5; 8 bases align to TRBD1. The CDR3 is made up of 15 amino acids. From germline, CDR1 is DFQATT and CDR2 SNEGSKA (reference sequence). Germline trimming cut 3 bases from V and 2 bases from J; bases unmatched to any gene: 6. The CDR3 protein is CSASTGGDRNQPQHF. The CDR3 region has the DNA TGCAGTGCTAGTACAGGGGGGGATCGCAATCAGCCCCAGCATTTT.

This clonotype was seen once. This sequence joins TRBV2 and TRBJ1-2; D might be TRBD1 (5 bases). The length of the CDR3 is 12 residues. In germline, CDR1 is SNHLY, CDR2 FYNNEI. V was trimmed by 8 bases and J by 8 bases, leaving 15 bases between them. The CDR3 here is CASRPGSPGYTF. The DNA for the CDR3 is TGTGCCAGCCGACCAGGGAGCCCCGGCTACACCTTC.

Concerning this clonotype itself: Since the CDR3 does not end with the conserved phenylalanine or tryptophan, this likely comes from a read error. The chain employs TRBV6-5 and TRBJ2-7; TRBD1 or TRBD2 may be the D gene (5 bases each). V lost 4 bases and J 4 bases, leaving 14 bases between the germline ends. The CDR3 contains 14 residues. The V gene's germline CDR1 is MNHEY and CDR2 SVGAGI. The CDR3 coding sequence is TGTGCCAGCAGTTTAAGGGGAGCAGGATACGAGCAGTACCTC. Amino acids: CASSLRGAGYEQYL.

This clonotype was seen only once. This chain connects TRBV20-1 to TRBJ1-6; 8 bases fit TRBD1. CDR1 DFQATT and CDR2 SNEGSKA come from the germline V gene (reference sequence). J lost 7 bases, V lost 1 base, and 3 bases had no gene match. The CDR3 runs 14 residues. CDR3 DNA sequence: TGCAGTGCTAGAGGGACAGGGAAGAATTCACCCCTCCACTTT. Its protein is CSARGTGKNSPLHF.

The chain employs TRBV6-2 or TRBV6-3 and TRBJ2-1, with TRBD2 matching 9 bases. The V gene's germline CDR1 is MNHEY and CDR2 SVGEGT. CDR3 length: 16 residues. Trimming at V came to 5 bases and at J to 5 bases, leaving 10 bases not matched to a gene. The DNA for the CDR3 is TGTGCCAGCAGTCCCTGGTCTAGCGGGGTTAACAATGAGCAGTTCTTC. Protein: CASSPWSSGVNNEQFF.

The chain couples TRBV19 to TRBJ2-2; D possibly uses TRBD1 or TRBD2 (5 bases each). V was cut by 11 bases and J by 6 bases, with 13 bases left in between. In germline, CDR1 is LNHDA, CDR2 SQIVND (reference sequence). The CDR3 extends over 12 amino acids. The CDR3 reads CAGGPYSGELFF. The CDR3 DNA follows: TGTGCCGGGGGACCTTACTCCGGGGAGCTGTTTTTT. Together with reference TRBV19 and TRBJ2-2, the CDR3 gives the full variable domain: DGGITQSPKYLFRKEGQNVTLSCEQNLNHDAMYWYRQDPGQGLRLIYYSQIVNDFQKGDIAEGYSVSREKKESFPLTVTSAQKNPTAFYLCAGGPYSGELFFGEGSRLTVL.

This chain joins TRBV25-1 and TRBJ1-2; 7 positions match TRBD1. The CDR3 totals 20 residues. CDR1 and CDR2 from the germline V gene are MGHDK and SYGVNS. V was clipped by 3 bases and J by 6 bases; unmatched bases: 25. CDR3 coding DNA: TGTGCCAGCAGTGACCTTAGAGGGGGCCCCTTCGAGATCGGGGAGCATGGCTACACCTTC. Protein: CASSDLRGGPFEIGEHGYTF.